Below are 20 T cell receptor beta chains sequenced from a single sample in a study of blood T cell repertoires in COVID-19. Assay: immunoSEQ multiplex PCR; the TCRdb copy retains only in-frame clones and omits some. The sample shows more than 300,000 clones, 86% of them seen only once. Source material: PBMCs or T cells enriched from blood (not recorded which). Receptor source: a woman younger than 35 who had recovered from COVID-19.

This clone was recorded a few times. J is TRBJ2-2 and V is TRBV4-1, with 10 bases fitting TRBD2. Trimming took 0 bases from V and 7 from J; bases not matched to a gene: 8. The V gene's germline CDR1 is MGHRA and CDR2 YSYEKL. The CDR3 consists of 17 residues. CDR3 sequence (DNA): TGCGCCAGCAGCCAAGATCGTCTAGCGGGGGAGGACGGGGAGCTGTTTTTT. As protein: CASSQDRLAGEDGELFF.

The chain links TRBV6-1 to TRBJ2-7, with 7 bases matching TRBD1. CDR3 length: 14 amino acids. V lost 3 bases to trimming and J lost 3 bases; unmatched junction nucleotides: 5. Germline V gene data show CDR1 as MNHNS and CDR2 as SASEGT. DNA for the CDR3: TGTGCCAGCAGTGACGGGGACAGCCGCTACGAGCAGTACTTC. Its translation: CASSDGDSRYEQYF.

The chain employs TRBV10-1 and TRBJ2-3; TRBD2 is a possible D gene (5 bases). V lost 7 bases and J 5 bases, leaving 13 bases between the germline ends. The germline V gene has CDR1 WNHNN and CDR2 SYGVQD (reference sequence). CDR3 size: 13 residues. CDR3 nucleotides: TGCGCCAGCAATCAAGAGGGCGAAGATACGCAGTATTTT. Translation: CASNQEGEDTQYF.

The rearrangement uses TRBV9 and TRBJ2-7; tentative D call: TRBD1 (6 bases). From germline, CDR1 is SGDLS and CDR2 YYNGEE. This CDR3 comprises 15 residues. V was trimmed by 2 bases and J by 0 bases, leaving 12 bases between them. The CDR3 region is CASSVGTGISYEQYF. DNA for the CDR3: TGTGCCAGCAGCGTTGGAACAGGGATCTCCTACGAGCAGTACTTC.

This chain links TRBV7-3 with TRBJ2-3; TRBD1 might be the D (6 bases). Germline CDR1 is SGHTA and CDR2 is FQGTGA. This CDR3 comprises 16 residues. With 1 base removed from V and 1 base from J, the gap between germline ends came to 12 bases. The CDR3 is CASSLNAGAGTDTQYF. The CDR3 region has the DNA TGTGCCAGCAGCTTAAATGCAGGGGCCGGCACAGATACGCAGTATTTT.

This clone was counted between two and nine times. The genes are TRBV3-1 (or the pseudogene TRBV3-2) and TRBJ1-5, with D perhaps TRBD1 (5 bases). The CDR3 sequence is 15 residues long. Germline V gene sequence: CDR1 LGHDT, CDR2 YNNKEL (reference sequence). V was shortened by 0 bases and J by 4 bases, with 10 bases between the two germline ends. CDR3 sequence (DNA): TGTGCCAGCAGCCAAGATGTATCAGGGAATCAGCCCCAGCATTTT. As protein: CASSQDVSGNQPQHF.

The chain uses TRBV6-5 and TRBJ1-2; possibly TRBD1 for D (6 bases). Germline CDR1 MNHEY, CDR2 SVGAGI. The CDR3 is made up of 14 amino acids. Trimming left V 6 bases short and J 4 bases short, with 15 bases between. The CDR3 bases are TGTGCCAGCAGAAGACCGGGACAAGCCTATGGCTACACCTTC. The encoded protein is CASRRPGQAYGYTF.

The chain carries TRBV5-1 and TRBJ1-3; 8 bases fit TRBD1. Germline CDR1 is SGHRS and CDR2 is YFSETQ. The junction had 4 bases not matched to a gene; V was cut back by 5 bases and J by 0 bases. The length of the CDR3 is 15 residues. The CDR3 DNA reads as TGCGCCAGCAGTCCGGACAGGGCCTCTGGAAACACCATATATTTT. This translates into CASSPDRASGNTIYF.

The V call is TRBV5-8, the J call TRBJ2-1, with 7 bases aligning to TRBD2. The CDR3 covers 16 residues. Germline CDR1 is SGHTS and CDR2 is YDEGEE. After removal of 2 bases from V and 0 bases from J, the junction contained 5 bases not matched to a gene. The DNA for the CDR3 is TGTGCCAGCAGCTTTGGTAGCGGGCGCTCCTACAATGAGCAGTTCTTC. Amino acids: CASSFGSGRSYNEQFF. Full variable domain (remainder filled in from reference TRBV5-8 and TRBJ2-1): EAGVTQSPTHLIKTRGQQATLRCSPISGHTSVYWYQQALGLGLQFLLWYDEGEERNRGNFPPRFSGRQFPNYSSELNVNALELEDSALYLCASSFGSGRSYNEQFFGPGTRLTVL.

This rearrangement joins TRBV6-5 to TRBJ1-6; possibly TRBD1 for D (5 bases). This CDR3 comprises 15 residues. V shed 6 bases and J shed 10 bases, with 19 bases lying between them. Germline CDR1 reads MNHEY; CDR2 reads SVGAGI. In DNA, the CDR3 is TGTGCCAGCAGATCCCTGGGGGGGACGGGGTCACCCCTCCACTTT. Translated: CASRSLGGTGSPLHF.

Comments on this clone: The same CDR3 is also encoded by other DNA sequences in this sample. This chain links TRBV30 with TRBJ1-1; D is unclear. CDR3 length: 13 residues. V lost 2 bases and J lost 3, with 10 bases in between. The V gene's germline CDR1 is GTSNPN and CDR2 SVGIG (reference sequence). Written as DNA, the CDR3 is TGTGCCTGGAGTCGGGGTTTGGACACTGAAGCTTTCTTT. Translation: CAWSRGLDTEAFF.

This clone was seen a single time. In nucleotides, the CDR3 is TGTGCCAGCAGTGAACGGCCAGGAGGGCCCCAGCATTTT. Translated, it gives CASSERPGGPQHF. V usage is TRBV2 and J usage is TRBJ1-5; D is undetermined. Germline-derived CDR1 and CDR2 are SNHLY and FYNNEI. V lost 2 bases and J 9 bases, leaving 11 bases between the germline ends. This CDR3 is 13 amino acids long.

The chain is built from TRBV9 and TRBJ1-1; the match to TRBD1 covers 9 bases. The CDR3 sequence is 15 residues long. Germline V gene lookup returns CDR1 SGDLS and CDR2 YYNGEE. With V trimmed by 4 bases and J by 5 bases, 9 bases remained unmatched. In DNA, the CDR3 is TGTGCCAGCAGCCCCCGGACAGGGGCCCTGACTGAAGCTTTCTTT. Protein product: CASSPRTGALTEAFF.

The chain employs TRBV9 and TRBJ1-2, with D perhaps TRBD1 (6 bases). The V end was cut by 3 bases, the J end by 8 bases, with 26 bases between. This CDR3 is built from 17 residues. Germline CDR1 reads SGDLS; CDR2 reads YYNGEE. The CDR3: CASSASLPRGTAPGYTF. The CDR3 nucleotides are TGTGCCAGCAGCGCTTCTCTCCCTAGGGGGACCGCCCCAGGCTACACCTTC.

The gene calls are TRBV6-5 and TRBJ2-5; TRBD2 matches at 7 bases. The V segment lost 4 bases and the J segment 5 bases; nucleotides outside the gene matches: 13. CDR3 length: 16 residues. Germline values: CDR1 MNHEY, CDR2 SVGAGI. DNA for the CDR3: TGTGCCAGCAGTTCGAACCGACTAGCAACATCGGAGACCCAGTACTTC. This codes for CASSSNRLATSETQYF.

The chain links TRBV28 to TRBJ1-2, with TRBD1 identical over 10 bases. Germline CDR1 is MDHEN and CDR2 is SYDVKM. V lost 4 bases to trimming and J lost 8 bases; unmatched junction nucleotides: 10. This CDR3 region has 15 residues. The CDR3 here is CASSYRTGGWGGYTF. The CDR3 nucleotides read TGTGCCAGCAGTTACCGGACAGGGGGTTGGGGCGGCTACACCTTC.

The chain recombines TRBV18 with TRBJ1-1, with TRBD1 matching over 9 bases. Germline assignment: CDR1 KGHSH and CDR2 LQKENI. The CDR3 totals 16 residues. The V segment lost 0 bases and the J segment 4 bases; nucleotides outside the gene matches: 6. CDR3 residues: CASSPPRTGVVTEAFF. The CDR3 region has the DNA TGTGCCAGCTCACCACCCCGGACAGGGGTTGTCACTGAAGCTTTCTTT.

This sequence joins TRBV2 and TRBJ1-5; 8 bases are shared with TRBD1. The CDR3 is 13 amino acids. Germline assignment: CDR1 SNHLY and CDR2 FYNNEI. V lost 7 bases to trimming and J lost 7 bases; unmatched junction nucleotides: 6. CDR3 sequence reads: CASKRTGGQPQHF. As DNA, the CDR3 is TGTGCCAGCAAGAGAACAGGGGGGCAGCCCCAGCATTTT.

The CDR3 spells CATSDSGLFGEQYF. The CDR3 region has the DNA TGTGCCACCAGTGATAGTGGACTCTTCGGCGAGCAGTACTTC. The chain joins TRBV24-1 to TRBJ2-7; tentatively, D is TRBD2 (5 bases). The germline gives CDR1 KGHDR, CDR2 SFDVKD. V was clipped by 3 bases and J by 6 bases, with 14 bases between them. The CDR3 sequence is 14 residues long.

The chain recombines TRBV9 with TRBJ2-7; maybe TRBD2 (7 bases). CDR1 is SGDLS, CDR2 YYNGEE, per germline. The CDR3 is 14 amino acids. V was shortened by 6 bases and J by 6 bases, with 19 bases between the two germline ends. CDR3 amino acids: CASTPGAGVGEQYF. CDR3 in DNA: TGTGCCAGCACCCCAGGGGCGGGAGTGGGCGAGCAGTACTTC.